The 25 T cell receptor beta chains presented below share a single source sample, sequenced in a study of T-cell memory formation after mild COVID-19. In TCRdb, the 5' RACE reads were re-called with MiXCR into one record per CDR3 protein. The sample has hundreds of thousands of distinct CDR3 sequences; around 22% are singletons. The specimen was PBMCs or a T cell subset sorted from them (not recorded which). These TCRs come from an adult woman who had mild COVID-19 (a few samples of this study predate the infection). Cell type and time point are not known.

The genes are TRBV7-2 and TRBJ1-4; maybe TRBD1 (5 bases). CDR1 is SGHTA and CDR2 is FQGNSA in the germline V gene. This CDR3 has 15 residues. Trimming took off 4 bases at V and 8 bases at J, with 17 bases between the two ends. CDR3 residues: CASSSPRGRGEKLFF. The CDR3 nucleotides read TGTGCCAGCAGCTCCCCACGGGGACGAGGAGAAAAACTGTTTTTT.

For the CDR3, the DNA is TGTGCCAGCAGCCAACGGGGGGGAGATACGCAGTATTTT. Residues: CASSQRGGDTQYF. The rearrangement links TRBV4-2 to TRBJ2-3; 8 bases match TRBD2. CDR3 length equals 13 residues. Germline CDR1 and CDR2: LGHNA and YNFKEQ. V lost 2 bases to trimming and J lost 5 bases; unmatched junction nucleotides: 0.

This clonotype came up a few times. The CDR3 region has the DNA TGCGCCAGCAGCCTGGACAGGATTTGGAGTGAGCAGTTCTTC. Translation gives CASSLDRIWSEQFF. The chain combines TRBV5-1 with TRBJ2-1; 7 nucleotides match TRBD1. Unmatched junction bases numbered 10, after V lost 4 bases and J lost 9 bases. Germline V CDR1 and CDR2: SGHRS, YFSETQ. CDR3 length: 14 residues.

This clonotype was detected only a few times. This rearrangement joins TRBV5-1 to TRBJ2-1, with a tentative D call TRBD2 (5 bases). The CDR3 runs to 15 residues. Trimming stripped 4 bases from V and 0 bases from J, with 11 bases between. Germline lookup yields CDR1 SGHRS and CDR2 YFSETQ. The CDR3 DNA is TGCGCCAGCAGCCCGGAAGGGAGCTCCTACAATGAGCAGTTCTTC. As protein: CASSPEGSSYNEQFF.

V gene TRBV7-9 combines with J gene TRBJ2-7, with a tentative D call TRBD2 (6 bases). CDR1 SEHNR and CDR2 FQNEAQ come from the germline V gene (reference sequence). V gave up 1 base and J gave up 5 bases, with 12 bases separating them. The CDR3 extends over 14 amino acids. The DNA for the CDR3 is TGTGCCAGCAGCTTAGGGGGCGGGGTCAACGAGCAGTACTTC. Translating it yields CASSLGGGVNEQYF.

The chain couples TRBV7-2 to TRBJ2-5; 14 nucleotides line up with TRBD2. CDR1 and CDR2 from the germline V gene are SGHTA and FQGNSA. The CDR3 consists of 19 residues. After removal of 4 bases from V and 4 bases from J, the junction contained 14 bases not matched to a gene. CDR3 bases: TGTGCCAGCAGCTCCCCGCGACTAGCGGGAGGGCCGGTCCCAGAGACCCAGTACTTC. This encodes CASSSPRLAGGPVPETQYF.

This clonotype has a handful of counts. The chain links TRBV12-3 or TRBV12-4 to TRBJ2-1; D tentatively fits TRBD1 or TRBD2 (6 bases each). The CDR3 has 19 residues. V lost 6 bases and J 0 bases, leaving 24 bases between the germline ends. The CDR3 bases are TGTGCCAGCAGGCCCTCAAGGGGGGTCCAGCGGAGCTCCTACAATGAGCAGTTCTTC. It yields the protein CASRPSRGVQRSSYNEQFF.

V and J are TRBV5-1 and TRBJ2-2, with TRBD1 matching 9 bases. Germline V gene lookup returns CDR1 SGHRS and CDR2 YFSETQ. This CDR3 comprises 16 residues. J gave up 2 bases and V 4 bases, and 6 bases lay outside the gene matches. The CDR3 sequence: CASSPTGGTNTGELFF. CDR3 nucleotides: TGCGCCAGCAGCCCCACAGGGGGCACCAACACCGGGGAGCTGTTTTTT.

The rearrangement uses TRBV5-1 and TRBJ2-3, with TRBD1 matching 8 bases. This CDR3 comprises 14 residues. With 4 bases clipped from V and 3 bases from J, the junction kept 4 bases outside the gene matches. Germline CDR1 SGHRS, CDR2 YFSETQ. The CDR3 loop reads CASSRTGWTDTQYF. The CDR3 DNA follows: TGCGCCAGCAGCCGGACAGGGTGGACAGATACGCAGTATTTT.

This clonotype appeared a few times. The gene calls are TRBV5-1 and TRBJ2-5, with D perhaps TRBD1 (6 bases). Trimming pared 3 bases from V and 3 bases from J, leaving 12 bases between. Germline V gene sequence: CDR1 SGHRS, CDR2 YFSETQ. The CDR3 totals 14 residues. The CDR3 region has the DNA TGCGCCAGCAGCTCAGGGACACCCGAAGAGACCCAGTACTTC. Residues: CASSSGTPEETQYF.

V and J are TRBV5-1 and TRBJ2-1; TRBD2 agrees at 7 bases. The CDR3 runs 13 residues. Germline-derived CDR1 and CDR2 are SGHRS and YFSETQ. CDR3 DNA: TGCGCTGCGGCCCTCCTAGGGGAGGGTGAGCAGTTCTTC. Protein: CAAALLGEGEQFF.

The chain combines TRBV12-3 or TRBV12-4 with TRBJ1-2; the D is unclear. The CDR3 length is 15 residues. The V end lost 7 bases, the J end lost 0 bases, and 15 bases lay between the germline ends. CDR3 nucleotides: TGTGCCAGCACTATCTCCGATGATTCTAACTATGGCTACACCTTC. Translated: CASTISDDSNYGYTF.

V usage is TRBV12-3 or TRBV12-4 and J usage is TRBJ1-6; perhaps TRBD1 as D (5 bases). There are 16 residues in the CDR3. With 4 bases removed from V and 4 bases from J, the gap between germline ends came to 14 bases. In DNA form, the CDR3 reads TGTGCCAGCAGTTCCTTCGACAGAATGTATAATTCACCCCTCCACTTT. It specifies CASSSFDRMYNSPLHF.

The chain couples TRBV7-9 to TRBJ2-1; TRBD1 aligns across 8 bases. The ends lost 5 bases at V and 3 bases at J; junction bases unmatched: 9. Germline lookup yields CDR1 SEHNR and CDR2 FQNEAQ (reference sequence). The CDR3 is made up of 16 amino acids. The CDR3 loop reads CASSKIQGAIYNEQFF. The DNA for the CDR3 is TGTGCCAGCAGCAAAATCCAGGGGGCCATCTACAATGAGCAGTTCTTC.

V is TRBV7-9 and J is TRBJ2-7; either TRBD1 or TRBD2 may fit D (5 bases each). Germline-derived CDR1 and CDR2 are SEHNR and FQNEAQ (reference sequence). The V end lost 4 bases, the J end lost 4 bases, and 20 bases lay between the germline ends. This CDR3 spans 16 amino acids. CDR3 sequence reads: CASSSTLDMEAYEQYF. CDR3 sequence (DNA): TGTGCCAGCAGCTCCACGTTGGACATGGAGGCTTACGAGCAGTACTTC.

This clonotype was detected a few times. The V and J genes are TRBV7-9 and TRBJ2-7; 13 positions agree with TRBD2. V lost 3 bases, J lost 0 bases, and 2 bases stayed unmatched. CDR3 length: 16 amino acids. The germline gives CDR1 SEHNR, CDR2 FQNEAQ (reference sequence). This chain's CDR3 is CASSLRTSGSSYEQYF. The CDR3 nucleotides read TGTGCCAGCAGCTTGCGGACTAGCGGGAGCTCCTACGAGCAGTACTTC.

This clonotype occurred a few times. The chain uses TRBV2 and TRBJ2-3, with TRBD1 identical over 11 bases. The CDR3 consists of 14 residues. After removal of 4 bases from V and 7 bases from J, the junction contained 4 bases not matched to a gene. Germline CDR1 SNHLY, CDR2 FYNNEI. This CDR3 is CASSGTGGRNTQYF. CDR3 sequence (DNA): TGTGCCAGCAGTGGGACAGGGGGCCGCAATACGCAGTATTTT.

This clonotype was detected a few times. The chain recombines TRBV18 with TRBJ2-3; D ambiguous. Trimming took off 1 base at V and 6 bases at J, with 8 bases between the two ends. CDR3 size: 13 residues. CDR1 and CDR2 from the germline V gene are KGHSH and LQKENI. CDR3 region: CASSPRNMDTQYF. DNA of the CDR3: TGTGCCAGCTCACCACGGAACATGGATACGCAGTATTTT.

The table lists this clonotype with a few counts. The chain combines TRBV29-1 with TRBJ2-1, with D maybe TRBD2 (6 bases). Germline V CDR1 and CDR2: SQVTM, ANQGSEA. This CDR3 has 18 amino acids. Trimming removed 0 bases from V and 0 bases from J, with 18 bases in between. DNA for the CDR3: TGCAGCGTTGAAGATCAGGAATCTAGCGTGGCCTCCTACAATGAGCAGTTCTTC. Protein sequence: CSVEDQESSVASYNEQFF.

This clonotype was observed once. The V gene is TRBV30, the J gene TRBJ2-5, with D perhaps matching TRBD1 (5 bases). The CDR3 covers 13 residues. Per the germline V gene, CDR1 is GTSNPN and CDR2 is SVGIG (reference sequence). The V and J ends lost 0 bases and 3 bases respectively, with 8 bases between them. The CDR3, as DNA: TGTGCCTGGAGTGTAAAAGGGGAAGAGACCCAGTACTTC. Protein sequence: CAWSVKGEETQYF.

This clonotype turned up a few times. This sequence joins TRBV7-9 and TRBJ2-5, with a weak D call TRBD2 (6 bases). Trimming cost V 5 bases and J 4 bases, with 11 bases left between them. Germline lookup yields CDR1 SEHNR and CDR2 FQNEAQ (reference sequence). This CDR3 has 13 residues. CDR3 sequence reads: CASSPGGSETQYF. The CDR3 DNA sequence: TGTGCCAGCAGCCCCGGGGGTTCAGAGACCCAGTACTTC.

The chain combines TRBV9 with TRBJ2-5, with 9 bases lining up with TRBD2. CDR1 and CDR2 (germline): SGDLS, YYNGEE. V dropped 0 bases and J dropped 2; count of bases not matched to a gene: 5. The CDR3 spans 16 residues. CDR3 protein: CASSVGASGTQETQYF. CDR3 DNA sequence: TGTGCCAGCAGCGTAGGGGCTAGCGGGACTCAAGAGACCCAGTACTTC.

Here the CDR3 DNA reads TGTGCCAGCAGTTACAGGACTAGCGGGAGGGGAAACATTCAGTACTTC. Translating it yields CASSYRTSGRGNIQYF. The rearrangement uses TRBV6-6 and TRBJ2-4, with 15 positions matching TRBD2. The CDR3 spans 16 residues. V lost 2 bases to trimming and J lost 6 bases; unmatched junction nucleotides: 2. From germline, CDR1 is MNHNY and CDR2 SVGAGI (reference sequence).

In its sample, this clonotype was seen a few times. The V and J genes are TRBV6-2 or TRBV6-3 and TRBJ2-5; 7 bases match TRBD2. The CDR3 consists of 15 residues. The V and J ends lost 5 bases and 7 bases, in that order; junction bases with no gene match: 13. Per the germline V gene, CDR1 is MNHEY and CDR2 is SVGEGT. CDR3 protein: CASSLPGGGGGTQYF. The CDR3 bases are TGTGCCAGCAGTCTACCGGGAGGCGGTGGTGGGACCCAGTACTTC.

DNA of the CDR3: TGTGCCAGCAGCTTAAGATGGGAGGGCCTCGCTGCCGGGGAGCTGTTTTTT. This codes for CASSLRWEGLAAGELFF. V gene TRBV11-2 combines with J gene TRBJ2-2; 7 positions agree with TRBD2. CDR3 length equals 17 residues. The germline CDR1 and CDR2 sequences are SGHAT and FQNNGV. Losses at the gene ends were 2 bases for V and 6 bases for J; bases not matched to a gene: 12.